Listed here are 14 T cell receptor beta chains from one sample, sequenced in a study of blood T cell repertoires in COVID-19. Libraries were prepared by immunoSEQ multiplex PCR; TCRdb keeps only in-frame clonotypes and omits some of them. The sample lists roughly 140,000 clones; approximately 87% were seen once. The sample consisted of peripheral blood. The receptors here all came from a woman in her 40s with acute or convalescent COVID-19.

The genes are TRBV28 and TRBJ1-4, with D perhaps TRBD1 (5 bases). The CDR3 is 17 amino acids. The germline V gene has CDR1 MDHEN and CDR2 SYDVKM. The V gene lost 8 bases and the J gene lost 2 bases, with 21 bases spanning the gap. The CDR3 sequence: CASVAPNWEGTNEKLFF. DNA of the CDR3: TGTGCCAGCGTAGCCCCAAACTGGGAGGGGACTAATGAAAAACTGTTTTTT. Variable domain in full (rest from reference TRBV28 and TRBJ1-4): DVKVTQSSRYLVKRTGEKVFLECVQDMDHENMFWYRQDPGLGLRLIYFSYDVKMKEKGDIPEGYSVSREKKERFSLILESASTNQTSMYLCASVAPNWEGTNEKLFFGSGTQLSVL.

The V call is TRBV5-4, the J call TRBJ2-7; 16 bases agree with TRBD2. The J segment lost 6 bases and the V segment lost 4 bases, leaving 4 bases of the junction unmatched. The germline CDR1 and CDR2 sequences are SGHNT and YYREEE (reference sequence). This CDR3 comprises 15 residues. The CDR3 nucleotides read TGTGCCAGCAGCGTGGGACTAGCGGGAGGGCCCGAGCAGTACTTC. Its translation is CASSVGLAGGPEQYF.

The CDR3 coding sequence is TGTGCCAGCAGCCAAGGGGGGACAGGGAGTGAAAAACTGTTTTTT. Translated, it gives CASSQGGTGSEKLFF. The chain uses TRBV7-9 and TRBJ1-4, with 9 bases that match TRBD1. Germline V gene lookup returns CDR1 SEHNR and CDR2 FQNEAQ (reference sequence). The CDR3 has 15 residues. V shed 5 bases and J 7 bases; nucleotides not matched to a gene: 8.

This sequence joins TRBV28 and TRBJ1-2; D gene unclear. CDR3 length: 14 residues. Germline V gives CDR1 MDHEN, CDR2 SYDVKM. The V gene lost 5 bases and the J gene lost 4 bases, with 14 bases spanning the gap. DNA for the CDR3: TGTGCCAGCAGTCTAACCAATTTGATCTATGGCTACACCTTC. Its protein product is CASSLTNLIYGYTF.

This clone is a singleton in its sample. The gene calls are TRBV7-2 and TRBJ2-7; perhaps TRBD1 as D (6 bases). This CDR3 region has 13 residues. V was clipped by 1 base and J by 7 bases, with 11 bases between them. The V gene's germline CDR1 is SGHTA and CDR2 FQGNSA. CDR3 nucleotide sequence: TGTGCCAGCAGCTTAGGTCGGCAGGGGGAGCAGTACTTC. It yields the protein CASSLGRQGEQYF. The variable domain in full, completed from reference TRBV7-2 and TRBJ2-7, reads GAGVSQSPSNKVTEKGKDVELRCDPISGHTALYWYRQSLGQGLEFLIYFQGNSAPDKSGLPSDRFSAERTGGSVSTLTIQRTQQEDSAVYLCASSLGRQGEQYFGPGTRLTVT.

The table lists this clone with a count of one. V gene TRBV7-2 combines with J gene TRBJ2-7; TRBD2 agrees at 7 bases. The CDR3 extends over 15 amino acids. The V gene end was trimmed by 2 bases and the J gene end by 0 bases; junction bases not matched to a gene: 4. Germline CDR1 is SGHTA and CDR2 is FQGNSA. CDR3 region: CASSLLRDYSYEQYF. Here the CDR3 DNA reads TGTGCCAGCAGCTTACTAAGGGACTACTCCTACGAGCAGTACTTC.

The chain links TRBV28 to TRBJ1-2, with D possibly being TRBD1 (6 bases). V lost 2 bases and J 4 bases, leaving 23 bases between the germline ends. The CDR3 is made up of 18 amino acids. CDR1 and CDR2 (germline): MDHEN, SYDVKM. The chain's CDR3 is CASSLPLWEQGRGYGYTF. DNA of the CDR3: TGTGCCAGCAGTTTACCTTTGTGGGAACAGGGTAGGGGCTATGGCTACACCTTC.

The count of this clone is one. V gene TRBV2 combines with J gene TRBJ2-6, with D tentatively TRBD2 (6 bases). CDR3 size: 15 residues. Trimming took off 7 bases at V and 0 bases at J, with 10 bases between the two ends. The germline V gene has CDR1 SNHLY and CDR2 FYNNEI. The CDR3 DNA follows: TGTGCCAGCACGGCGGGGAGCTCTGGGGCCAACGTCCTGACTTTC. Its translation is CASTAGSSGANVLTF. The whole variable domain, remainder taken from reference TRBV2 and TRBJ2-6, is EPEVTQTPSHQVTQMGQEVILRCVPISNHLYFYWYRQILGQKVEFLVSFYNNEISEKSEIFDDQFSVERPDGSNFTLKIRSTKLEDSAMYFCASTAGSSGANVLTFGAGSRLTVL.

This rearrangement joins TRBV7-3 to TRBJ2-5; 7 nucleotides line up with TRBD2. J gave up 4 bases and V 3 bases, and 8 bases lay outside the gene matches. Germline assignment: CDR1 SGHTA and CDR2 FQGTGA. CDR3 length equals 15 residues. DNA for the CDR3: TGTGCCAGCAGCTTGGGCGGGAGTGGGTCAGAGACCCAGTACTTC. Translating gives CASSLGGSGSETQYF.

The genes are TRBV9 and TRBJ1-4; TRBD1 matches 7 bases. The V and J ends lost 5 bases and 3 bases, in that order; junction bases with no gene match: 13. This CDR3 is 17 amino acids long. The germline V gene has CDR1 SGDLS and CDR2 YYNGEE. The CDR3 protein is CASSSRAGGTANEKLFF. The CDR3 DNA reads TGTGCCAGCAGTTCCCGCGCGGGGGGGACAGCTAATGAAAAACTGTTTTTT.

The chain couples TRBV15 to TRBJ2-7, with 9 bases fitting TRBD2. The CDR3 consists of 13 residues. The germline V gene has CDR1 LNHNV and CDR2 YYDKDF (reference sequence). V dropped 5 bases and J dropped 3; count of bases not matched to a gene: 2. CDR3 residues: CATSGGRVYEQYF. For the CDR3, the DNA is TGTGCCACCAGCGGCGGGAGGGTCTACGAGCAGTACTTC.

Written as DNA, the CDR3 is TGTGCCAGCAGCCTGACTAGCGGGAGTTACAATGAGCAGTTCTTC. It codes for CASSLTSGSYNEQFF. The chain couples TRBV4-2 to TRBJ2-1; 12 bases line up with TRBD2. Germline V lookup: CDR1 LGHNA, CDR2 YNFKEQ. The CDR3 extends over 15 amino acids. After removal of 4 bases from V and 4 bases from J, the junction contained 2 bases not matched to a gene.

This chain connects TRBV23-1 to TRBJ1-4; D is possibly TRBD1 (5 bases). TRBV23-1 is noted as an ORF with a role that remains uncertain. V lost 4 bases, J lost 7 bases, and 16 bases lay in between. This CDR3 is built from 15 residues. Here the CDR3 reads CASSRPGTEGEKLFF. The CDR3, as DNA: TGCGCCAGCAGTCGCCCCGGGACGGAGGGTGAAAAACTGTTTTTT.

The genes are TRBV3-1 (or the pseudogene TRBV3-2) and TRBJ2-7, with 10 bases aligning to TRBD1. V lost 3 bases, J lost 2 bases, and 4 bases stayed unmatched. From germline, CDR1 is LGHDT and CDR2 YNNKEL (reference sequence). This CDR3 comprises 15 residues. This CDR3 reads CASSHLGQGTYEQYF. In DNA, the CDR3 is TGTGCCAGCAGCCACCTGGGACAGGGGACCTACGAGCAGTACTTC.